Given below is one T cell receptor beta chain in context. Antigen specificity is unknown. As originally analysed: There were no quality scores in the junction-only immunoSEQ sequences, so filtering differed. Only in-frame clones appear in the TCRdb table, and some are missing; sequencing was by immunoSEQ multiplex PCR. V and J calls and clone size are as listed in that table; D and trimming were resolved from the DNA. The sample consists of approximately 1.9 million clones, just under 95% of them appearing once. Trimming pared 4 bases from V and 1 base from J, leaving 15 bases between. The germline gives CDR1 LGHNA, CDR2 YNFKEQ. This CDR3 region has 16 residues. This specimen comes from a study of shared clonotypes between healthy human individuals. Looking at the study overall: Three CD4 naive, three CD4 memory, two CD8 naive and one CD8 memory plate were used per donor. Whole-study results and caveats: For naive CD4 cells, roughly 5.5% of clonotypes were shared across a handful of donors. Clonotype sharing among the donors was expected to vary with sequencing depth.

Terminally differentiated effector memory CD45RA+ cells were excluded by CCR7 positive selection of CD45RO-negative cells. Material: naive CD8+ T cells from PBMCs. This TCR was sampled from a man younger than 35 in good health. Some clones in this sample may be carry-over from other donors' samples. This sequence joins TRBV4-2 and TRBJ2-3; tentatively, D is TRBD1 or TRBD2 (5 bases each). The CDR3 DNA is TGTGCCAGCAGCCCCTGGGGGTCCACCGGCACAGATACGCAGTATTTT. Its translation is CASSPWGSTGTDTQYF.